The following is a T cell receptor beta chain sequence with its context. Its antigen is unknown. These data are taken from a study of early T cells in non-severe SARS-CoV-2 infection. Study-level results: VDJdb-based matching was biased toward anti-spike CD8 responses and missed private and CD4 specificities.

The CDR3 runs 20 residues. Trimming cost V 7 bases and J 2 bases, with 31 bases left between them. TCRdb called the 5' RACE reads again in MiXCR, with one record for every CDR3 protein. In the table there are 20,000 to 25,000 distinct CDR3 sequences, approximately 4.5% of which are singletons. Sample: whole blood. The gene calls are TRBV12-3 or TRBV12-4 and TRBJ2-3; D might be TRBD2 (5 bases). The receptor was derived from an adult who was a healthcare worker with PCR-confirmed SARS-CoV-2 infection or an uninfected control (not recorded which). This CDR3 is CASNQRVRGLEYGYTDTQYF. CDR3 nucleotides: TGTGCCAGCAATCAGAGGGTCCGGGGTCTAGAATACGGCTACACAGATACGCAGTATTTT.